The T cell receptor beta chain described here comes from a study of cytomegalovirus exposure and HLA in healthy donors. Looking at the study overall: Roughly 89 million unique TCR sequences came from HLA-typed donors in an early release. The study's findings and limits: Another analysis was done later, and it associated approximately 17,000 TCR beta sequences with HLA alleles at 0.05 false discovery rate. Rare TCR sequences predominated, though certain public TCRs were found in many donors.

As for this clone: Antigen: not known.

The germline V gene encodes CDR1 MGHRA and CDR2 YSYEKL. Losses at the gene ends were 1 base for V and 2 bases for J; bases not matched to a gene: 4. The CDR3 spans 15 residues. Healthy individuals who donated bone marrow served as the donors. The PCR had 60 Vbeta and 13 Jbeta primers. TCRdb's table, derived via immunoSEQ multiplex PCR, lists solely in-frame clones and lacks some. The sample has roughly 250,000 clones, about four fifths seen once. The chain carries TRBV4-1 and TRBJ2-7; the match to TRBD1 covers 8 bases. The sample comprised PBMCs. This TCR came from a girl aged 2-10 years in good health and CMV-seronegative. CDR3 nucleotide sequence: TGCGCCAGCAGCCAAGGGACAGGGTCCACCTACGAGCAGTACTTC. Its protein product is CASSQGTGSTYEQYF.